The source of this T cell receptor (beta chain) is a study of blood T cells in healthy people across ages (dated by TCRdb to the mid-2010s). General notes on the study: In model experiments, roughly one uniquely barcoded TCR beta cDNA molecule per two T cells was captured by template switching. The study measured age-related changes in TCR beta repertoire diversity using deep sequencing normalized with unique cDNA molecular identifiers. The donors were divided into four age groups: young (average about 16 years), middle-aged (approximately 41), aged (around 67) and long-lived (about 79). Using the same blood draw, the study looked at two additional independent replicas of 1 million unique cDNA reads for two donors, one aged 18 to 30 and the other aged 80 or older.

The CDR3 runs 15 amino acids, cysteine and phenylalanine included. The read is trimmed to its CDR3 DNA, 45 bases read in frame from base 1. V is cut by 7 bases and J by 8 bases, and the space between the germline ends is 20 bases. Taken from the germline V gene, the CDR1 and CDR2 loops are MNHEY and SVGEGT. The protocol used for the library was 5' RACE. TCRdb lists the instrument as Illumina HiSeq 2500. A second PCR of roughly 7 to 11 cycles was run with a J-beta primer mix and a sample-barcoded 5' primer. A unique molecular identifier was introduced onto each TCR beta cDNA molecule by a template-switch 5' adaptor carrying 12 random nucleotides. Each sample yielded at least 2.5 million CDR3-containing paired-end reads. First-strand cDNA was synthesized from all RNA with the Mint cDNA synthesis kit, primed by a TRBC-specific oligonucleotide. Following uracil-DNA glycosylase treatment, all cDNA underwent a first 18-cycle PCR with the universal primers M1SS and BC2_uni_R. The study's processing was this. For normalization, 1 million high-quality reads, each with a distinct molecular identifier, were randomly selected from each sample. Instead of being binned into consensus sequences, reads that shared molecular identifiers were thrown out. MiTCR, with a Q25 quality threshold and the strictest error-elimination algorithm, was used for CDR3 identification, clonotype clustering and error correction. A nonparametric unseen species model with Euler transformation was used to estimate a lower bound on total TCR beta diversity. TCRdb reran the public reads through fastp at Q25 and MiXCR, keeping productive beta chains. Each entry is one CDR3 protein sequence, shown with its most common DNA and genes. What appears here as the V and J calls and clone size reflects TCRdb's work, not the paper's. Across this sample there are fewer than 1,200,000 distinct CDR3 sequences, with approximately 26% seen only once. The top ten clones comprise approximately 0.71% of the sample.

Donors were approximately 42 systemically healthy Caucasian individuals from Russia aged roughly 6 to 90 years. Each donor gave about 9.2 milliliters of peripheral blood, drawn into EDTA-treated Vacutainer tubes. Ficoll-Paque density-gradient centrifugation was used to isolate PBMCs, with at least 6.5 million per sample. Trizol reagent was used to extract total RNA from PBMCs, with at least 6 micrograms per sample. Naive CD45RAhigh/CD27high T cell percentages were measured by flow cytometry on a PBMC aliquot from every donor. Overall study results and their limits: Bulk unsorted PBMC profiling prevented conclusive comparison of naive and antigen-experienced compartments. Observed TCR beta diversity per million T cells fell roughly linearly with age, and a significant reduction was already apparent by age roughly 40. Compared with the aged group, the long-lived group had more naive CD4+ T cells, fewer expanded clones and increased TCR diversity, suggesting age selection. Estimates of total diversity based on one million sequenced T cells were considered lower bounds and underestimates. A strong correlation was found between observed TCR beta diversity and the percentage of naive T cells measured by flow cytometry. Donor CMV infection status was unknown, potentially confounding age-related changes in expanded clonotypes.

This clonotype showed up just a few times. Which antigen it targets is not known. One base away there is no much larger clone; base qualities are not given. This same sample was also part of a study on T cells of mothers and their children. The second study reports: The donors were nine systemically healthy Caucasian individuals, made up of three mothers and their six children. cDNA synthesis used all of the extracted RNA, with approximately 1.4 ug of RNA in each 15 ul reaction. In the second PCR, the M1S primer added sample barcodes and 2-4 random nucleotides. More than 9.5 million TCR beta CDR3 reads were obtained from each mother, and approximately 3 million reads were obtained from each child. Thymic selection similarly shapes TCR recombination output in related and unrelated pairs, with minor effect from inherited differences. Related mother-child pairs always showed normalized repertoire overlap that was slightly higher than in unrelated mother-child pairs, though the difference was never significant. Persistent microchimeric T cell clones were not detected, at a sensitivity of approximately 93 clones per million clonotypes. To look for features that set related mother-child pairs apart from unrelated individuals, the researchers ran deep NGS to compare the TCR beta repertoires of mothers and children. Mothers averaged roughly 36 +/- 4 years of age and children averaged around 10 +/- 4 years. After adapter ligation with NEBNext reagents, the libraries were sequenced on Illumina HiSeq 2000 with 100+100 nt paired-end reads. Mother and child libraries were prepared a month apart and sequenced in separate runs to prevent cross-contamination. Between roughly 450,000 and 2,200,000 distinct TCR beta clonotypes were identified per donor. Naive TCR beta clonotypes were estimated from low-frequency clonotypes matched to each donor's FACS-determined naive share, without sorting.

This TCR was recovered from a girl aged 2 to 10 in good health. Recombination connected TRBV6-2 or TRBV6-3 to TRBJ1-4; the D gene is perhaps TRBD1, on 5 matching bases. Input material: blood. The CDR3 is CASNDGGDGGEKLFF. The nucleotide sequence reads as follows: TGTGCCAGCAACGACGGGGGGGACGGAGGGGAAAAACTGTTTTTT.